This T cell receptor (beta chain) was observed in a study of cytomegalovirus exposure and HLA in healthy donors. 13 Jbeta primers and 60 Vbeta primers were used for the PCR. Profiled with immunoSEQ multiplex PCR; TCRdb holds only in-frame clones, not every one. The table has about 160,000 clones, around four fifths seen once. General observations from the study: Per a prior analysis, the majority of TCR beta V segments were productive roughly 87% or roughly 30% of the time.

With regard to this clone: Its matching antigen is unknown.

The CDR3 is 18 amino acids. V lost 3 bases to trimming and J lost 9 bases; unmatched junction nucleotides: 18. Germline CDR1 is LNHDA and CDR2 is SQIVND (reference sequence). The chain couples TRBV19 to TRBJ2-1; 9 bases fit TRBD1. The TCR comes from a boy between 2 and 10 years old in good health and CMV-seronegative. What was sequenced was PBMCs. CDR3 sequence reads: CASSMLPSLLGQGSEQFF. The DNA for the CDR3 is TGTGCCAGTAGTATGCTCCCATCTCTATTGGGACAGGGCAGTGAGCAGTTCTTC.